Detailed here is one T cell receptor (beta chain). Its antigen specificity is not known. No base quality information exists; no much larger clone differs at one position. This sample was included in a study of blood T cell repertoires in COVID-19 (dated by TCRdb to 2020 to 2022). Regarding the complete study: Samples covering the acute and convalescent phases of COVID-19 were provided by collaborators in the United States, Italy and Spain. The prospective study material was composed of cDNA or gDNA derived from T cells, B-cell-depleted T cells, or PBMCs. The dataset comprised deeply sampled blood TCRbeta repertoires from subjects exposed to, actively infected with, or recovered from COVID-19. A freely available public database, intended as a resource for researchers studying the immune response to SARS-CoV-2, is where the repertoires were released. Samples were obtained from the ongoing ImmuneRACE study (first 160 participants) and from 1,200 or so subjects provided by 6 global collaborators. Sample metadata almost always included a de-identified subject ID, COVID-19 status, age in years and sex. Where available, HLA class I and class II types were obtained from metadata supplied by the sample provider rather than from assay-based typing. Findings and caveats that apply to the study as a whole: Clinical and demographic metadata were provided uncurated, with the amount varying by source and participant.

TCRbeta CDR3 regions were amplified from genomic DNA using the immunoSEQ Assay, a bias-controlled multiplex PCR. The published analysis was carried out like this. The number of nucleated cells in each sample was estimated by amplification of reference gene primers within the assay. Sequence reads were collapsed and filtered to measure the absolute abundance of every unique TCRbeta CDR3 rearrangement. For each sample, productive Simpson clonality was calculated as the square root of Simpson's diversity index over productive rearrangements. As stored in TCRdb, this immuneACCESS dataset retains in-frame rearrangements with V and J assigned. A fraction of the clones does not appear; measured against another copy, unresolved V genes explain less than half of the discrepancy, and the remainder lacks a known reason. The DNA was the basis for D and trimming; V, J and clone size are from that table. The sample table holds approximately 90,000 clones, of which 72% were seen once. 13% to 15% of the sample goes to the ten largest clones.

The collaborating institutions used their own protocols to collect whole blood in K2EDTA tubes. For TCRbeta analysis, collaborators shipped samples as frozen whole blood, isolated PBMCs, or DNA extracted from either of those sample types. From a lookup of the germline V gene, CDR1 and CDR2 are SGHVS and FQNEAQ. The CDR3 covers 15 residues, taking in both the cysteine and the phenylalanine. Only the CDR3 portion is preserved as DNA: 45 bases, with reading frame beginning at the first base. V and J lose 2 bases and 5 bases, and a span of 12 bases separates them. The sequence joins TRBV7-8 to TRBJ1-4; confidence is insufficient to name the D gene. The clonotype was recovered from a woman of 80 years or more with acute or convalescent COVID-19. Sequencing used peripheral blood. The base sequence is TGTGCCAGCAGCTTATCCCACGTCCGGAATGAAAAACTGTTTTTT. Its protein is CASSLSHVRNEKLFF.